This is a list of T cell receptor beta chains from one sample in a study of T cells after yellow fever vaccination. In TCRdb, the 5' RACE reads were re-called with MiXCR into one record per CDR3 protein. The data show approximately 350,000 distinct CDR3 sequences, around a tenth seen once. The sample in question was PBMCs, obtained on the day of the first yellow fever vaccination. These receptors were taken from a young man who received the YFV17D yellow fever vaccine. CDR3s include the opening cysteine and the closing phenylalanine or tryptophan. D genes are given only for firm matches. Not all rows give a size; the values are once, few, many and, for expanded clones, a class.

17	TRBV5-1	many	TRBD2	TRBJ2-1	CASSPRTSGWDGNEQFF	TGCGCCAGCAGCCCACGGACTAGCGGGTGGGATGGCAATGAGCAGTTCTTC
14	TRBV12-3/TRBV12-4	many	NA	TRBJ2-2	CASSVSVGSGELFF	TGTGCCAGCAGTGTGTCAGTGGGATCCGGGGAGCTGTTTTTT
18	TRBV5-4	few	TRBD2	TRBJ2-1	CASRDTILAGGGYNEQFF	TGTGCCAGCAGAGACACGATTCTAGCGGGGGGCGGGTACAATGAGCAGTTCTTC
15	TRBV4-3	few	TRBD1	TRBJ2-1	CASRAGTASYNEQFF	TGCGCCAGCAGGGCCGGGACAGCGTCTTACAATGAGCAGTTCTTC
16	TRBV6-2/TRBV6-3	NA	TRBD1	TRBJ1-5	CASSYWDSFSNQPQHF	TGTGCCAGCAGTTACTGGGACAGTTTTAGCAATCAGCCCCAGCATTTT
15	TRBV5-1	few	NA	TRBJ2-7	CASSNGKRSSYEQYF	TGCGCCAGCAGCAACGGGAAGCGCAGCTCCTACGAGCAGTACTTC
12	TRBV2	NA	NA	TRBJ1-2	CASSATTSPYTF	TGTGCCAGCAGTGCGACGACATCCCCCTACACCTTC
14	TRBV7-2	NA	NA	TRBJ2-5	CASSFKRDQETQYF	TGTGCCAGCAGCTTCAAGCGGGACCAAGAGACCCAGTACTTC
14	TRBV4-1	NA	NA	TRBJ1-2	CASSQPGSAYGYTF	TGCGCCAGCAGCCAGCCTGGATCAGCCTATGGCTACACCTTC
12	TRBV6-6	NA	NA	TRBJ2-4	CASSGDLDIQYF	TGTGCCAGCAGTGGCGATCTAGACATTCAGTACTTC
12	TRBV3-1	few	NA	TRBJ1-2	CASSRGRDYYTF	TGTGCCAGCAGCAGAGGACGGGATTACTACACCTTC
15	TRBV6-2/TRBV6-3	NA	TRBD2	TRBJ2-3	CASSKLAASVDTQYF	TGTGCCAGCAGCAAACTAGCGGCGAGCGTCGATACGCAGTATTTT
14	TRBV6-2/TRBV6-3	NA	TRBD1	TRBJ1-1	CASSPTGAATEAFF	TGTGCCAGCAGTCCGACAGGGGCGGCCACTGAAGCTTTCTTT
15	TRBV29-1	NA	TRBD2	TRBJ2-7	CSVLTSGGVSYEQYF	TGCAGCGTTCTAACTAGCGGGGGGGTCTCCTACGAGCAGTACTTC
16	TRBV20-1	NA	NA	TRBJ2-1	CSARPLKGLSYNEQFF	TGCAGTGCTAGACCCTTAAAGGGACTTTCGTACAATGAGCAGTTCTTC
11	TRBV4-1	many	TRBD2	TRBJ2-1	CASSHGGVEFF	TGCGCCAGCAGCCATGGGGGGGTCGAGTTCTTC
15	TRBV5-5	NA	TRBD1	TRBJ2-7	CASSSPIEGALEQYF	TGTGCCAGCAGCAGTCCGATTGAGGGGGCCCTCGAGCAGTACTTC